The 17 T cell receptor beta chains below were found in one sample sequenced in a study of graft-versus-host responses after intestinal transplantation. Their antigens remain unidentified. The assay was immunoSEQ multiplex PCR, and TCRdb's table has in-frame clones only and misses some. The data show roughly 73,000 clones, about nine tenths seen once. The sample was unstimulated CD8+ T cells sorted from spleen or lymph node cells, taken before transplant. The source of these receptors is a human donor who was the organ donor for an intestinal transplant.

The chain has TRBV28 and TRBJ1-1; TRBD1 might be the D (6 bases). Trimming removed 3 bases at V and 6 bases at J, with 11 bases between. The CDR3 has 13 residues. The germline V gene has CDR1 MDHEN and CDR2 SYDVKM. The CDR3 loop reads CASSFPGAAEAFF. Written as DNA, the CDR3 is TGTGCCAGCAGTTTTCCGGGGGCGGCTGAAGCTTTCTTT.

CDR3 sequence (DNA): TGTGCCAGCAGCCCCGGGACAGGGCCTCTCTACGAGCAGTACTTC. Its protein product is CASSPGTGPLYEQYF. The V gene is TRBV7-3, the J gene TRBJ2-7, with TRBD1 identical over 9 bases. In germline, CDR1 is SGHTA, CDR2 FQGTGA. The CDR3 is made up of 15 amino acids. J gave up 3 bases and V 5 bases, and 8 bases lay outside the gene matches.

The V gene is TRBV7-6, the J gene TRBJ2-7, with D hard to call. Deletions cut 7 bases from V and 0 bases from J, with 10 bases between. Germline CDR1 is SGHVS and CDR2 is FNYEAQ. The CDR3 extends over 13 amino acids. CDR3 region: CASTTQDSYEQYF. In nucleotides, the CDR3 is TGTGCCAGCACCACCCAGGACTCCTACGAGCAGTACTTC.

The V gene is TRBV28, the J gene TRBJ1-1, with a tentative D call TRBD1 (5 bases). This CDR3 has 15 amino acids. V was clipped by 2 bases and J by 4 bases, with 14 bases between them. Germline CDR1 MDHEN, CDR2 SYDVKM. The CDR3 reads CASSLPPGGLTEAFF. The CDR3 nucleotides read TGTGCCAGCAGTTTACCCCCGGGGGGTCTCACTGAAGCTTTCTTT.

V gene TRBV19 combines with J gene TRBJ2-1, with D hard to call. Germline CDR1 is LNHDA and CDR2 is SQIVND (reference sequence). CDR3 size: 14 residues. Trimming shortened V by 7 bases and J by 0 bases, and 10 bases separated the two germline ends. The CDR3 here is CASTAYHSYNEQFF. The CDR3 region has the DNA TGTGCCAGTACCGCCTATCACTCCTACAATGAGCAGTTCTTC.

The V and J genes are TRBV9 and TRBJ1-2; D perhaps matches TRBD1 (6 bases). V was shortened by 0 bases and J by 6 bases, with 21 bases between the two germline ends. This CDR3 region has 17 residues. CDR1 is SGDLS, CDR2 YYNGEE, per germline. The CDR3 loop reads CASSVGGTSVGAHGYTF. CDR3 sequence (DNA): TGTGCCAGCAGCGTAGGGGGGACATCGGTTGGGGCACATGGCTACACCTTC.

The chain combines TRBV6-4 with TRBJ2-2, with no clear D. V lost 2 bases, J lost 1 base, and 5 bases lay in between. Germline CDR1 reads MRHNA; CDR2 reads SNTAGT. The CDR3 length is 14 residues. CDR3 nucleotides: TGTGCCAGCAGTGACGTCGGGAACACCGGGGAGCTGTTTTTT. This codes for CASSDVGNTGELFF.

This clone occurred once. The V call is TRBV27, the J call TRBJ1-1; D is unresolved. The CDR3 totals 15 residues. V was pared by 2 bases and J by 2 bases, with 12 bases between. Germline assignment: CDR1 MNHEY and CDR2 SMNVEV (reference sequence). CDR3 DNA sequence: TGTGCCAGCAGTTTAGCGCCAGAGCTCAACACTGAAGCTTTCTTT. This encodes CASSLAPELNTEAFF.

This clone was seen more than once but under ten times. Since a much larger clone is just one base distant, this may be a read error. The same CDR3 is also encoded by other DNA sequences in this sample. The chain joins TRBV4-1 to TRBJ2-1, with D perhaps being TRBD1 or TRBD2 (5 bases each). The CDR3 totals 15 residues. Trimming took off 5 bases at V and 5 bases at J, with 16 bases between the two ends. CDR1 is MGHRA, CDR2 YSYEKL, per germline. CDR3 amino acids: CASSYETGTHNEQFF. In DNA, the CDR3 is TGCGCCAGCAGCTATGAAACCGGGACGCACAATGAGCAGTTCTTC.

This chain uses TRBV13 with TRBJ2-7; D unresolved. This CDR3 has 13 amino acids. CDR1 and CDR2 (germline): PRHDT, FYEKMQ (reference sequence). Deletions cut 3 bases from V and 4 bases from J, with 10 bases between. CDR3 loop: CASSLRIRYEQYF. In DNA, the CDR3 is TGTGCCAGCAGCTTGAGGATCCGATACGAGCAGTACTTC.

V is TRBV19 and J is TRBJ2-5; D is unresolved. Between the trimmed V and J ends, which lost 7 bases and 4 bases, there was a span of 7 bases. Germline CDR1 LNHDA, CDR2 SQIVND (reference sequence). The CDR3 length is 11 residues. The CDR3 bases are TGTGCCAGTACCTCGGGAGAGACCCAGTACTTC. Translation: CASTSGETQYF.

This CDR3 reads CATQGRGETQYF. In DNA form, the CDR3 reads TGTGCCACGCAGGGCAGGGGGGAGACCCAGTACTTC. The genes are TRBV15 and TRBJ2-5, with TRBD1 identical over 7 bases. V shed 9 bases, J shed 5 bases, and the junction held 6 bases outside the gene matches. The CDR3 sequence is 12 residues long. Germline V gene sequence: CDR1 LNHNV, CDR2 YYDKDF (reference sequence). The complete variable domain, with remaining parts taken from reference TRBV15 and TRBJ2-5, reads DAMVIQNPRYQVTQFGKPVTLSCSQTLNHNVMYWYQQKSSQAPKLLFHYYDKDFNNEADTPDNFQSRRPNTSFCFLDIRSPGLGDTAMYLCATQGRGETQYFGPGTRLLVL.

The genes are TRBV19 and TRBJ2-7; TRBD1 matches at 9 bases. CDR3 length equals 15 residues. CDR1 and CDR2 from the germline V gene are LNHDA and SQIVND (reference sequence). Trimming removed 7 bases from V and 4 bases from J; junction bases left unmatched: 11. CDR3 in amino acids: CASTKTGTGLYEQYF. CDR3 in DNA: TGTGCCAGTACGAAGACCGGGACAGGGTTATACGAGCAGTACTTC. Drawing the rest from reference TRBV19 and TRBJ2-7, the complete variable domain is DGGITQSPKYLFRKEGQNVTLSCEQNLNHDAMYWYRQDPGQGLRLIYYSQIVNDFQKGDIAEGYSVSREKKESFPLTVTSAQKNPTAFYLCASTKTGTGLYEQYFGPGTRLTVT.

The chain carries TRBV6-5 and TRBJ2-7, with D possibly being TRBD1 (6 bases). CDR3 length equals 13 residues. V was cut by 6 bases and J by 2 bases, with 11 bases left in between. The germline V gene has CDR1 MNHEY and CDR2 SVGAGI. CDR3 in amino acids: CASSRTETYEQYF. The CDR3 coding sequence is TGTGCCAGCAGCCGGACAGAAACCTACGAGCAGTACTTC.

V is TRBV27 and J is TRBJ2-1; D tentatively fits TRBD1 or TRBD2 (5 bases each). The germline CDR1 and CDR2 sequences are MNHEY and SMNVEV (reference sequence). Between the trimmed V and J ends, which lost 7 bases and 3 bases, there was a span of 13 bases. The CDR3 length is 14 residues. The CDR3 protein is CASTPGTLYNEQFF. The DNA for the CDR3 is TGTGCCAGCACCCCCGGGACCCTCTACAATGAGCAGTTCTTC.

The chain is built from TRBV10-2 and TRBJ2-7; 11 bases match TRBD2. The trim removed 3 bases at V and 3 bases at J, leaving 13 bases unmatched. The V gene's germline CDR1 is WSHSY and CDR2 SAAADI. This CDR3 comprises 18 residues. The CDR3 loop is CASSDPTTSGGPNYEQYF. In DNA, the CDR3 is TGCGCCAGCAGTGACCCCACTACTAGCGGGGGACCAAACTACGAGCAGTACTTC.

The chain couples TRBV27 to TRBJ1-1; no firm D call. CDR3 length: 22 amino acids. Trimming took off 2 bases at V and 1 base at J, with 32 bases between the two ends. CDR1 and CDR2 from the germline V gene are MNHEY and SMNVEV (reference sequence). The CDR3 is CASSLIPRLGGRGWSSNTEAFF. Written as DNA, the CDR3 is TGTGCCAGCAGTTTAATCCCCAGGTTGGGTGGCCGAGGGTGGTCTTCGAACACTGAAGCTTTCTTT.